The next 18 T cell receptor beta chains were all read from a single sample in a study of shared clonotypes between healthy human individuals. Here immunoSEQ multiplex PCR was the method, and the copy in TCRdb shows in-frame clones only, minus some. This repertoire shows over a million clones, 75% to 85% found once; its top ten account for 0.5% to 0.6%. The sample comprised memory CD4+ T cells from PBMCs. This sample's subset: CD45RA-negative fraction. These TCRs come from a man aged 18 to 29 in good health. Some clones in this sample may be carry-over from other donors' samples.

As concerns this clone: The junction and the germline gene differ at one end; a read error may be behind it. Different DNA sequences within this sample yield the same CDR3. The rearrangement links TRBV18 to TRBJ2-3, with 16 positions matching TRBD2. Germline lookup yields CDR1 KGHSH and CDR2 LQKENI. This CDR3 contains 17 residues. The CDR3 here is CASSPGTSGRATDTQYF. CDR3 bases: TGTGCCAGCTCACCCGGGACTAGCGGGAGGGCGACAGATACGCAGTACTTT.

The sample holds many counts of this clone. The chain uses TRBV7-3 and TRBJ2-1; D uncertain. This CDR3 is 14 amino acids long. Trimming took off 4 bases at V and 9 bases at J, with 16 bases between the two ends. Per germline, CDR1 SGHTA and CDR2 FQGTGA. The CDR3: CASSSPLFNGEQFF. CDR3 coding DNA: TGTGCCAGCAGCTCGCCCTTATTCAATGGTGAGCAGTTCTTC.

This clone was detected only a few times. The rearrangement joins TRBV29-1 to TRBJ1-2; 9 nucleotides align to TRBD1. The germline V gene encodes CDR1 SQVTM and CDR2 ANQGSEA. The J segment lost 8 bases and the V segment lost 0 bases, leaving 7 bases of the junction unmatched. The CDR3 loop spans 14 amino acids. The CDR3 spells CSVEDFGGQGGYTF. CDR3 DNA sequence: TGCAGCGTTGAAGACTTTGGGGGACAGGGCGGCTACACCTTC.

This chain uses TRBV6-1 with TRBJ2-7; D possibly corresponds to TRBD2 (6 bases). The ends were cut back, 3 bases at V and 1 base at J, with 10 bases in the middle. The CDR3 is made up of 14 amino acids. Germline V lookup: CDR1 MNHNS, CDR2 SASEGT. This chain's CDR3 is CASSEGGFSYEQYF. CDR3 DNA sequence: TGTGCCAGCAGTGAGGGGGGATTTTCCTACGAGCAGTACTTC.

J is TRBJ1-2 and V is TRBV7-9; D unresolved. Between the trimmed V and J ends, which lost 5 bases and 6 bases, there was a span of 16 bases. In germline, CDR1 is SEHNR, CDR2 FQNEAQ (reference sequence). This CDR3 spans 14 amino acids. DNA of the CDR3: TGTGCCAGCAGCCTCCGCGCCCTTGGGGATGGCTACACCTTC. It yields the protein CASSLRALGDGYTF.

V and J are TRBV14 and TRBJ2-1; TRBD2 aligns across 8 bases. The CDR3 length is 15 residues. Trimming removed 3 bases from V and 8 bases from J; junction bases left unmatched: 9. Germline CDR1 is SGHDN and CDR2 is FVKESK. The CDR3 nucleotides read TGTGCCAGCAGCCAGCAGGCGGGAGGAGGGGATGAGCAGTTCTTC. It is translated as CASSQQAGGGDEQFF.

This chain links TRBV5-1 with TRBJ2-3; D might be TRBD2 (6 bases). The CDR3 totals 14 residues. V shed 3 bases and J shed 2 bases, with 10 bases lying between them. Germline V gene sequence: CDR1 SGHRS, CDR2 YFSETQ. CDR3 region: CASSWGLPTDTQYF. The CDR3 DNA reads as TGCGCCAGCAGCTGGGGACTTCCCACAGATACGCAGTATTTT.

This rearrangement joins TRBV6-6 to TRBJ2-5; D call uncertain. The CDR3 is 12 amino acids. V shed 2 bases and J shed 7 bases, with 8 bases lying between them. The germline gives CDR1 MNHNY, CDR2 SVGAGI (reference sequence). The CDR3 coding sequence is TGTGCCAGCAGTTACCAGATTGGGACCCAGTACTTC. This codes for CASSYQIGTQYF.

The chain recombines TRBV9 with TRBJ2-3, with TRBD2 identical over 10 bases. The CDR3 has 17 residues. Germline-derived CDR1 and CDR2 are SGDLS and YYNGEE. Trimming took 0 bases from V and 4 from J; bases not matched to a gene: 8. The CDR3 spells CASSVASGRAGADTQYF. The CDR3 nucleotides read TGTGCCAGCAGCGTAGCAAGCGGGAGGGCGGGGGCAGATACGCAGTATTTT.

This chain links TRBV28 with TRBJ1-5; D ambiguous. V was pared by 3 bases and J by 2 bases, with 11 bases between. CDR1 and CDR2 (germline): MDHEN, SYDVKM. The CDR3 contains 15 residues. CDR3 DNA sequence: TGTGCCAGCAGTTTCACCTTACGAGGCAATCAGCCCCAGCATTTT. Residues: CASSFTLRGNQPQHF.

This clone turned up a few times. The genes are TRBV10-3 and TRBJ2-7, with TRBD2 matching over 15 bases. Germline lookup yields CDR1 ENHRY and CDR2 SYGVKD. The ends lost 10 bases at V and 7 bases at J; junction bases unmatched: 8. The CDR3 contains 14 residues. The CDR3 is CATSQGLAGGEQYF. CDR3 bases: TGTGCCACCTCACAGGGACTAGCGGGAGGTGAGCAGTACTTC.

The CDR3 DNA follows: TGTGCCAGCAGCTGGACTAGCGGACATGCTAGCACAGATACGCAGTATTTT. It is translated as CASSWTSGHASTDTQYF. The rearrangement joins TRBV5-6 to TRBJ2-3; 10 bases agree with TRBD2. This CDR3 spans 17 amino acids. Germline V gene lookup returns CDR1 SGHDT and CDR2 YYEEEE. V lost 3 bases to trimming and J lost 0 bases; unmatched junction nucleotides: 7.

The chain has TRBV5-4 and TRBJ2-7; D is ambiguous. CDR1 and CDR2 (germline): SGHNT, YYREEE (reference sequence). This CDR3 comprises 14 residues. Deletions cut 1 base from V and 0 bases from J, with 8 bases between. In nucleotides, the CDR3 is TGTGCCAGCAGCTTGAGGCTAAACTCCTACGAGCAGTACTTC. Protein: CASSLRLNSYEQYF.

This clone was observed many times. Here the CDR3 DNA reads TGTGCCAGCAGCCCGAAGCGGGGTAGCACAGATACGCAGTATTTT. Its protein product is CASSPKRGSTDTQYF. V usage is TRBV7-7 and J usage is TRBJ2-3; 7 nucleotides agree with TRBD2. Looked up from germline, CDR1 is SSHAT and CDR2 is FNYEAQ (reference sequence). This CDR3 has 15 amino acids. V lost 5 bases and J lost 0; bases outside the gene matches: 5.

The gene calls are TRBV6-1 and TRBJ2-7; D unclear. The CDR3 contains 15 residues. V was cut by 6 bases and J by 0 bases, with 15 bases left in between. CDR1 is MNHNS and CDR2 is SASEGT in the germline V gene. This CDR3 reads CASSPLPGSSYEQYF. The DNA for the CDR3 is TGTGCCAGCAGCCCTCTCCCGGGTAGCTCCTACGAGCAGTACTTC.

The CDR3 loop reads CASSLAGTSPYEQYF. The DNA of the CDR3 is TGTGCCAGCAGTTTAGCCGGGACTAGTCCCTACGAGCAGTACTTC. The rearrangement uses TRBV28 and TRBJ2-7; 8 nucleotides line up with TRBD2. V gave up 2 bases and J gave up 2 bases; unmatched junction bases: 5. Germline CDR1 reads MDHEN; CDR2 reads SYDVKM. The CDR3 is 15 residues long.

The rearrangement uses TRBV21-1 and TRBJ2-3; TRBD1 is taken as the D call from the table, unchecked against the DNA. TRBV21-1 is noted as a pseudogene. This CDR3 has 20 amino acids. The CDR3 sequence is CASSILPFRDRNPRTDTQYF. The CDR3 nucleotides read TGTGCCAGCAGCATTTTACCGTTTAGGGACAGGAACCCTCGCACAGATACGCAGTATTTT.

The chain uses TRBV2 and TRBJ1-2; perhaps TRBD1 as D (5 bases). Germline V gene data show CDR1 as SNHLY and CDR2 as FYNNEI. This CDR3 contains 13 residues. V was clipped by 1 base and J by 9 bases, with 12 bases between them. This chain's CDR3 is CASSEGAGTSYTF. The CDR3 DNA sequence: TGTGCCAGCAGTGAAGGGGCAGGGACGAGCTACACCTTC.